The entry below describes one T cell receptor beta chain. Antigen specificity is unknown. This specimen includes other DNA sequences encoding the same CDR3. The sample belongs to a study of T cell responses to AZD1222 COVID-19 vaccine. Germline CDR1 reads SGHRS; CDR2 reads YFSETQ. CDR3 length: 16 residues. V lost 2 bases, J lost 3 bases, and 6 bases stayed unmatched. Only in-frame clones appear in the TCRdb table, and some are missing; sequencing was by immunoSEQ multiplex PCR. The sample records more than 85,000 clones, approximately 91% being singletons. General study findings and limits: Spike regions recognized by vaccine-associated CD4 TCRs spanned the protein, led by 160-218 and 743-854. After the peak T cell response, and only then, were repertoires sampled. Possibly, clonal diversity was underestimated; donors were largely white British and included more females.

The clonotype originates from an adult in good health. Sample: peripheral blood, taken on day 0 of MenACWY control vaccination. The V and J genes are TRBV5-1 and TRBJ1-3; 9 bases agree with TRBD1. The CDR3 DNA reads TGCGCCAGCAGCTTAGGAGGGACAGGGAGTGGAAACACCATATATTTT. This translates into CASSLGGTGSGNTIYF.